This TCR beta chain was profiled in a study of blood T cell repertoires in COVID-19. Germline values: CDR1 MGHRA, CDR2 YSYEKL. V lost 1 base, J lost 1 base, and 11 bases lay in between. The CDR3 runs 16 residues. Assay: immunoSEQ multiplex PCR; the TCRdb copy retains only in-frame clones and omits some. The sample yields some 300,000 clones, around four fifths seen once. The receptor comes from a woman aged 45-59 years with active or convalescent COVID-19. The rearrangement links TRBV4-1 to TRBJ2-4; D not certain. The specimen sequenced was peripheral blood. CDR3: CASSQALPGAKNIQYF. The DNA of the CDR3 is TGCGCCAGCAGCCAAGCGTTACCGGGTGCCAAAAACATTCAGTACTTC.